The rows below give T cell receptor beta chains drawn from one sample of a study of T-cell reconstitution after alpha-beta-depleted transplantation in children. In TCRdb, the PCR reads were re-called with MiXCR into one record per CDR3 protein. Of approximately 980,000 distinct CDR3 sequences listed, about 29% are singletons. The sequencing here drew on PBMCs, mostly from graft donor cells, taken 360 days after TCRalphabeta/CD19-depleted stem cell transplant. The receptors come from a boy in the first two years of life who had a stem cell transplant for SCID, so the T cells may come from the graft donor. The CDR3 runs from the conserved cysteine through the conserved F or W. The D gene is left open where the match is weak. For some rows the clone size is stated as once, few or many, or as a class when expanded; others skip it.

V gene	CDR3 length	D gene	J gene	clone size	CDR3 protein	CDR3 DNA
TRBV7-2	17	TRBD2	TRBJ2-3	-	CASSLAPGGGVGDTQYF	TGTGCCAGCAGCTTAGCACCCGGGGGGGGCGTCGGAGATACGCAGTATTTT
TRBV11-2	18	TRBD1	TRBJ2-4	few	CASSFGQGILKAKNIQYF	TGTGCCAGCAGCTTCGGACAGGGAATCCTAAAGGCCAAAAACATTCAGTACTTC
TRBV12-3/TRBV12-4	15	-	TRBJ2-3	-	CASRLVEGGTDTQYF	TGTGCCAGCAGACTCGTGGAGGGGGGAACAGATACGCAGTATTTT
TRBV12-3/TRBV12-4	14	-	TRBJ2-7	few	CASNLATGSYEQYF	TGTGCCAGCAACCTGGCGACAGGTTCCTACGAGCAGTACTTC
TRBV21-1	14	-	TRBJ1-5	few	CASSRTAGGQPQHF	TGTGCCAGCAGCAGAACAGCGGGGGGACAGCCCCAGCATTTT
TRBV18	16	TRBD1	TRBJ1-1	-	CASSPSYAGGGTEAFF	TGTGCCAGCTCACCGTCTTATGCAGGGGGCGGCACTGAAGCTTTCTTT
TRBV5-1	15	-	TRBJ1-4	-	CASSSGERVKEKLFF	TGCGCCAGCAGCTCCGGTGAAAGGGTAAAAGAAAAACTGTTTTTT
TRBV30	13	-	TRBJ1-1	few	CAWCREGTTEAFF	TGTGCCTGGTGTCGGGAGGGGACAACTGAAGCTTTCTTT
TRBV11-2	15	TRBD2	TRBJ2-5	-	CASSLGSSGEETQYF	TGTGCCAGCAGCTTAGGTAGTAGCGGGGAAGAGACCCAGTACTTC
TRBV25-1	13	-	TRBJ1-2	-	CASADRGSYGYTF	TGTGCCAGCGCCGACCGAGGGAGCTATGGCTACACCTTC
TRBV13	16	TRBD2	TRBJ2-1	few	CASSLYGGGPRDEQFF	TGTGCCAGCAGCTTATATGGCGGGGGGCCGCGGGATGAGCAGTTCTTC